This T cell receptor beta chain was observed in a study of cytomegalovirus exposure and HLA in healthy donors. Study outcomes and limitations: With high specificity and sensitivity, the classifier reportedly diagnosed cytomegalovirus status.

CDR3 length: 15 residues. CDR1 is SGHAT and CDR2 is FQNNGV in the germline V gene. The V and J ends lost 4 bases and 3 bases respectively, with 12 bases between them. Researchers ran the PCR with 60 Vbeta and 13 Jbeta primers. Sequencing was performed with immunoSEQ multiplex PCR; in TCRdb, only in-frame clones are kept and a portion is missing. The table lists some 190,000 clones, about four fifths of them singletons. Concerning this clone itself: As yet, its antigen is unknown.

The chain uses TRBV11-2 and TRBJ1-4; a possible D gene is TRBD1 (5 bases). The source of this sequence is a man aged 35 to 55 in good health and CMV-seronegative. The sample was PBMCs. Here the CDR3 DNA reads TGTGCCAGCAGCTCCCCGGACACGCCTAATGAAAAACTGTTTTTT. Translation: CASSSPDTPNEKLFF.